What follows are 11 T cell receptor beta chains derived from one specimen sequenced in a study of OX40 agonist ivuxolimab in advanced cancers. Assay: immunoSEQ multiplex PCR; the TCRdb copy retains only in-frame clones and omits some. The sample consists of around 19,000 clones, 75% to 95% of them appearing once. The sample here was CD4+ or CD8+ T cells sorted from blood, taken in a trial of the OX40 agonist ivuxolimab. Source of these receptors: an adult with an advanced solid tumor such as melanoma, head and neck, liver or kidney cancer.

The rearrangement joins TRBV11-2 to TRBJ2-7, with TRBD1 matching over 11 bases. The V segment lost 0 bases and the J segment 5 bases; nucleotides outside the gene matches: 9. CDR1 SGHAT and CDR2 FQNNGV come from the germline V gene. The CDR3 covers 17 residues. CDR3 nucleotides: TGTGCCAGCAGCTTAGAGCTGGGCCCGGGACAGGGGGACGAGCAGTACTTC. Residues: CASSLELGPGQGDEQYF.

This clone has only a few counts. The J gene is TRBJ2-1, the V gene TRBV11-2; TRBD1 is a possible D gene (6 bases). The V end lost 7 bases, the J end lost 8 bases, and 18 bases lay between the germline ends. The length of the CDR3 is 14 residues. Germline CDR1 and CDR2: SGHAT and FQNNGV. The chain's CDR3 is CASKQGTTRDEQFF. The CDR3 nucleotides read TGTGCCAGCAAACAGGGAACCACTCGGGATGAGCAGTTCTTC.

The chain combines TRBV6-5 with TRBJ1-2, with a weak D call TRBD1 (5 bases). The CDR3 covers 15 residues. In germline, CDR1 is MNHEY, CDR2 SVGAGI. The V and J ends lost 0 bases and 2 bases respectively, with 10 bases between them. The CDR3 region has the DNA TGTGCCAGCAGTTACTCTCCAGGGACCAACTATGGCTACACCTTC. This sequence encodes CASSYSPGTNYGYTF.

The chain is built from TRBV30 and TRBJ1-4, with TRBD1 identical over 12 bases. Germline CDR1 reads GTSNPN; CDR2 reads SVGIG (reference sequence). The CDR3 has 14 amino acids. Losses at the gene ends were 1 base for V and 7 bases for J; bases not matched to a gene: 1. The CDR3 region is CAWSGGQGAEKLFF. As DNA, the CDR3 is TGTGCCTGGAGTGGGGGACAGGGGGCTGAAAAACTGTTTTTT.

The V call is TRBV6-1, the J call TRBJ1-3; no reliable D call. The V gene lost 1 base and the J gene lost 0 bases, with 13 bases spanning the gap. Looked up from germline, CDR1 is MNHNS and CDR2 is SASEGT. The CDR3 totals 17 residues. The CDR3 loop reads CASSEGYRSVSGNTIYF. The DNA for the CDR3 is TGTGCCAGCAGTGAAGGTTATCGGTCCGTCTCTGGAAACACCATATATTTT.

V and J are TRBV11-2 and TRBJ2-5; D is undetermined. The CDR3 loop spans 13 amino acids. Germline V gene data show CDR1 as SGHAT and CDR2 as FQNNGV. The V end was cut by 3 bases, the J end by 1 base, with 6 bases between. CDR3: CASSFGSQETQYF. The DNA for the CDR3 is TGTGCCAGCAGCTTCGGCAGCCAAGAGACCCAGTACTTC.

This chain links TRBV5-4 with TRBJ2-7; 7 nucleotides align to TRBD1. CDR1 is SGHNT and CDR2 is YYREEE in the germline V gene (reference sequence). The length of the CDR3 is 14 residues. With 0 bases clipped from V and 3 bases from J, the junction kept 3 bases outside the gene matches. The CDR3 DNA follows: TGTGCCAGCAGCTTGGACAGGGGAGTCTACGAGCAGTACTTC. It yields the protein CASSLDRGVYEQYF.

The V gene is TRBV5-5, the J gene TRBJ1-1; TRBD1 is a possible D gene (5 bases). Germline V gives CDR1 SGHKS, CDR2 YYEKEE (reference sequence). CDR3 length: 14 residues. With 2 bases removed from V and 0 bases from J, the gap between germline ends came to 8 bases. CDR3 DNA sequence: TGTGCCAGCAGCTTCGGGGACTTGAACACTGAAGCTTTCTTT. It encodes CASSFGDLNTEAFF.

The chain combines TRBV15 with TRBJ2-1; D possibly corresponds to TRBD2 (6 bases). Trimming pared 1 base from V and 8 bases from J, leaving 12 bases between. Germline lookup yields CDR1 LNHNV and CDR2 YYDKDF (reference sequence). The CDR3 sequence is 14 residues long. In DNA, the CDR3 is TGTGCCACCAGCAGAGTCCCCGGGGGAGATGAGCAGTTCTTC. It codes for CATSRVPGGDEQFF.

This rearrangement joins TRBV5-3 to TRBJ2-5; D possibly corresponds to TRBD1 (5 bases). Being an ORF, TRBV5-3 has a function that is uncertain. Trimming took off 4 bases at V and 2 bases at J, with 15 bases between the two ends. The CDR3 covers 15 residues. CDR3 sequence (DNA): TGTGCCAGAAGCCCTGGTTCAGGGTATCAAGAGACCCAGTACTTC. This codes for CARSPGSGYQETQYF.

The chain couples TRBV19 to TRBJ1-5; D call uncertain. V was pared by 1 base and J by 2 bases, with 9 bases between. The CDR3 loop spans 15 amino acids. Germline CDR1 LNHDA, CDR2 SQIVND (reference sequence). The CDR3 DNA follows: TGTGCCAGTAGTATAGTGGGTTTGGGCAATCAGCCCCAGCATTTT. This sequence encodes CASSIVGLGNQPQHF. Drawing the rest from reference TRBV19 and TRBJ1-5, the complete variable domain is DGGITQSPKYLFRKEGQNVTLSCEQNLNHDAMYWYRQDPGQGLRLIYYSQIVNDFQKGDIAEGYSVSREKKESFPLTVTSAQKNPTAFYLCASSIVGLGNQPQHFGDGTRLSIL.